This T cell receptor beta chain derives from a study of control samples from healthy donors and cancer patients (dated by TCRdb to about 2020). A remark on this clone: Its antigen is still unknown. Base-call qualities are not available, and no considerably larger clone is one nucleotide away.

Receptors were amplified or captured by the immunoSEQ multiplex PCR assay. Entries here come from immuneACCESS through TCRdb and include only in-frame sequences with V and J called. Some clones fail to appear in such tables; in the studies checked, an unresolved V gene covers under half of the shortfall, and the cause of the remainder is unknown. For this sample the table gives around 140,000 clones, of which about 90% were detected only once. Under 9% of the sample is taken by the ten largest. The germline V and J ends show losses of 1 base and 5 bases respectively, and no gene match explains 1 base of the junction. CDR1 is given as GTSNPN and CDR2 as SVGIG, both from the germline V gene (reference sequence). The CDR3 covers 15 residues, taking in both the cysteine and the phenylalanine. This entry keeps only the CDR3 DNA: 45 bases, framed from base 1.

Rearrangement joined TRBV30 to TRBJ2-1, and 14 junction bases match TRBD2. This receptor was taken from a man aged 18 to 35 in good health. Sequencing used blood. In nucleotide form, the sequence is TGTGCCTGGAGTGGACTAGCGGGGGGGGACAATGAGCAGTTCTTC. Translated, this gives CAWSGLAGGDNEQFF.